The 6 T cell receptor beta chains below were found in one sample sequenced in a study of PD-1 blockade in mismatch repair-deficient tumors. Assay: immunoSEQ multiplex PCR; the TCRdb copy retains only in-frame clones and omits some. The sample lists some 49,000 clones; approximately 80% were seen once. This sample comprised PBMCs, obtained before pembrolizumab treatment. The receptors come from an adult with mismatch repair-deficient cancer.

This clone was seen more than once but under ten times. The J gene is TRBJ2-3, the V gene TRBV4-2; no clear D. The germline V gene encodes CDR1 LGHNA and CDR2 YNFKEQ. This CDR3 spans 13 amino acids. V lost 4 bases to trimming and J lost 5 bases, with 10 bases between them. The chain's CDR3 is CASSRLMGDTQYF. The CDR3, as DNA: TGTGCCAGCAGCCGGTTGATGGGAGATACGCAGTATTTT.

V gene TRBV9 combines with J gene TRBJ2-1; 9 bases line up with TRBD2. There are 15 residues in the CDR3. Germline lookup yields CDR1 SGDLS and CDR2 YYNGEE. Trimming took 3 bases from V and 6 from J; bases not matched to a gene: 7. The CDR3 DNA reads as TGTGCCAGCAGCGCCCCTAGCGGGACCTTCAATGAGCAGTTCTTC. This sequence encodes CASSAPSGTFNEQFF.

For the CDR3, the DNA is TGTGCCAGCACCGACAGGGCCTACGAGCAGTACTTC. Protein sequence: CASTDRAYEQYF. V usage is TRBV11-2 and J usage is TRBJ2-7, with 7 bases matching TRBD1. Trimming cost V 7 bases and J 2 bases; bases outside gene matches: 2. In germline, CDR1 is SGHAT, CDR2 FQNNGV. The CDR3 has 12 residues.

The J gene is TRBJ2-7, the V gene TRBV2, with TRBD2 matching over 9 bases. The CDR3 runs 16 residues. The germline V gene encodes CDR1 SNHLY and CDR2 FYNNEI. After removal of 7 bases from V and 6 bases from J, the junction contained 16 bases not matched to a gene. CDR3 amino acids: CASTDRASGRSREQYF. CDR3 DNA: TGTGCCAGCACCGACCGAGCCAGCGGGAGGTCCCGCGAGCAGTACTTC.

The chain uses TRBV7-2 and TRBJ2-3; TRBD1 matches 8 bases. The length of the CDR3 is 15 residues. The germline gives CDR1 SGHTA, CDR2 FQGNSA. V dropped 5 bases and J dropped 3; count of bases not matched to a gene: 7. CDR3 DNA: TGTGCCAGCAGCCCCGGCAGGGGGCAGACAGATACGCAGTATTTT. This gives the protein CASSPGRGQTDTQYF.

This clone was observed a few times. The J gene is TRBJ2-7, the V gene TRBV5-1; 8 bases are shared with TRBD1. Trimming took 0 bases from V and 2 from J; bases not matched to a gene: 1. This CDR3 has 14 amino acids. From germline, CDR1 is SGHRS and CDR2 YFSETQ. CDR3 protein: CASSLAQGAYEQYF. CDR3 bases: TGCGCCAGCAGCTTGGCACAGGGGGCCTACGAGCAGTACTTC.